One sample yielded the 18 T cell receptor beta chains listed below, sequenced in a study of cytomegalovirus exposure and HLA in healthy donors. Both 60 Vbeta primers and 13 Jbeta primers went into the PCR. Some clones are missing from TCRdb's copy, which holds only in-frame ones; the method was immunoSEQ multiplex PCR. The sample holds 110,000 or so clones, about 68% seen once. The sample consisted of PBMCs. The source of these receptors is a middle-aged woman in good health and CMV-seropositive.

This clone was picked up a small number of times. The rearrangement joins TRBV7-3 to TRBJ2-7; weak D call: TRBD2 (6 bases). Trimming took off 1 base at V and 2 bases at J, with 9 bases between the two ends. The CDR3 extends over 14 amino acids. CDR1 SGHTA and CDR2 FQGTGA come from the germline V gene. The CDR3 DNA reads TGTGCCAGCAGCTTAAAAGCGGGCCCCTACGAGCAGTACTTC. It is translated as CASSLKAGPYEQYF.

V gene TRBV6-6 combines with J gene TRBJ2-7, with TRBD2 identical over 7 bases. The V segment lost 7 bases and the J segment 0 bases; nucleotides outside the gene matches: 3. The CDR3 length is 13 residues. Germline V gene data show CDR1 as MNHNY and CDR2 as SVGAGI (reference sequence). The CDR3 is CASNGGSSYEQYF. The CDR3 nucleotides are TGTGCCAGCAACGGGGGGTCCTCCTACGAGCAGTACTTC.

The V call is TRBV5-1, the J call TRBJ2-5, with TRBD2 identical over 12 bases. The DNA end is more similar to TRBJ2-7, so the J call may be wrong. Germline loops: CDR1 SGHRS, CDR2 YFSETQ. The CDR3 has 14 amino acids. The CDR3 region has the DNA TGCGCCAGCAGTCCTAGCGGGAGGGCCTACGAGCAGTACTTC. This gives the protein CASSPSGRAYEQYF.

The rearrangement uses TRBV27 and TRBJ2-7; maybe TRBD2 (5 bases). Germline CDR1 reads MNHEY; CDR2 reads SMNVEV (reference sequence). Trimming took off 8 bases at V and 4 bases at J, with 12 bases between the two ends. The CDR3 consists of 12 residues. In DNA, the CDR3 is TGTGCCAGCTGGGGTGGAGGTTACGAGCAGTACTTC. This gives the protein CASWGGGYEQYF.

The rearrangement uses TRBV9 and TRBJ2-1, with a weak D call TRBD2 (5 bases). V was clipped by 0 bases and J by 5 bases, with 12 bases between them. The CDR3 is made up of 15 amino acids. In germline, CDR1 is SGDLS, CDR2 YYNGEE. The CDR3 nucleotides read TGTGCCAGCAGCGTAGCGCCTCGGCGGGACAATGAGCAGTTCTTC. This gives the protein CASSVAPRRDNEQFF.

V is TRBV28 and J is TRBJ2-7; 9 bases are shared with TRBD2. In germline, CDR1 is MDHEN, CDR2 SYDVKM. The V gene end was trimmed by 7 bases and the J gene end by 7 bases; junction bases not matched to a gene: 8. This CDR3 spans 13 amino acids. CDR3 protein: CASTIAGVGEQYF. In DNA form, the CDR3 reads TGTGCCAGCACGATAGCGGGAGTTGGAGAGCAGTACTTC.

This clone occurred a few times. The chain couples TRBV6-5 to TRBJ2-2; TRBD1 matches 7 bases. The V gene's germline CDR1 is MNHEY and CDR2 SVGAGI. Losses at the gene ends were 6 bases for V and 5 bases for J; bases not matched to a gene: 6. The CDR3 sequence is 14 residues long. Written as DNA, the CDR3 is TGTGCCAGCAGGAGGACAGGAGGAACCGGGGAGCTGTTTTTT. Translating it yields CASRRTGGTGELFF.

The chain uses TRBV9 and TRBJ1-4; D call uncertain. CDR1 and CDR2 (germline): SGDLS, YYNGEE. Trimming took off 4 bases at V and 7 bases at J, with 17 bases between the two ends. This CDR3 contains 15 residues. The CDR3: CASSPPPPGPEKLFF. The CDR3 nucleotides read TGTGCCAGCAGCCCGCCCCCCCCTGGGCCTGAAAAACTGTTTTTT. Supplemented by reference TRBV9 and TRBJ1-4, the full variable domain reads DSGVTQTPKHLITATGQRVTLRCSPRSGDLSVYWYQQSLDQGLQFLIQYYNGEERAKGNILERFSAQQFPDLHSELNLSSLELGDSALYFCASSPPPPGPEKLFFGSGTQLSVL.

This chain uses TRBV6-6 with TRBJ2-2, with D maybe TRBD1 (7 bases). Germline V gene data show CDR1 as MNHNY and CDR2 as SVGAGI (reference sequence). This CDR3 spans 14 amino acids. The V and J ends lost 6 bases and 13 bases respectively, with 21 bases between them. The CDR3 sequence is CASSQGGQRVGLFF. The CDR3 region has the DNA TGTGCCAGCAGCCAGGGGGGACAAAGGGTTGGGCTGTTTTTT.

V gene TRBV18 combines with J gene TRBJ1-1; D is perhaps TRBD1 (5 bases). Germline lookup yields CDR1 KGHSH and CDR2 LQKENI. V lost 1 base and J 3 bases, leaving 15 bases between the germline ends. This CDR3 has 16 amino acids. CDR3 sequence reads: CASSPLIAAGDTEAFF. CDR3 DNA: TGTGCCAGCTCACCACTGATAGCAGCGGGGGACACTGAAGCTTTCTTT.

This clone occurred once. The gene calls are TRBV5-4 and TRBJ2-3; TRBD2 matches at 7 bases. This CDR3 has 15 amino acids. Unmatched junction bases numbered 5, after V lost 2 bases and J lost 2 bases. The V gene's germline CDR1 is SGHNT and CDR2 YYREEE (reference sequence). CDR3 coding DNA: TGTGCCAGCAGCTTCGCTAGCGGTACCACAGATACGCAGTATTTT. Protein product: CASSFASGTTDTQYF.

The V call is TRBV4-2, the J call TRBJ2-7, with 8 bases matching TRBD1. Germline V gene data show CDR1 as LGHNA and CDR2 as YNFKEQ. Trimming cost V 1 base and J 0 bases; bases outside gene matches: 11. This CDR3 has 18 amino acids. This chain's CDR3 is CASSQGLPGGPSSYEQYF. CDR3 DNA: TGTGCCAGCAGCCAAGGGCTTCCAGGGGGCCCTAGCTCCTACGAGCAGTACTTC.

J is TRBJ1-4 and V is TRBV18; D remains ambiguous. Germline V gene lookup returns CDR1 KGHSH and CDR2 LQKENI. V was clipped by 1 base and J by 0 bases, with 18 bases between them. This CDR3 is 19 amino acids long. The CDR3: CASSPRLVGTFATNEKLFF. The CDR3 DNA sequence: TGTGCCAGCTCACCACGCTTGGTGGGCACTTTTGCAACTAATGAAAAACTGTTTTTT.

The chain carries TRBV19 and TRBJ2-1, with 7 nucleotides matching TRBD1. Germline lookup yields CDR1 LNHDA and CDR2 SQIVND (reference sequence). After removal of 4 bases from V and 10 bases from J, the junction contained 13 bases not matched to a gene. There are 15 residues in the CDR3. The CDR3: CASSKDRVRLGEQFF. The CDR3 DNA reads TGTGCCAGTAGTAAAGACAGGGTTCGGTTGGGGGAGCAGTTCTTC.

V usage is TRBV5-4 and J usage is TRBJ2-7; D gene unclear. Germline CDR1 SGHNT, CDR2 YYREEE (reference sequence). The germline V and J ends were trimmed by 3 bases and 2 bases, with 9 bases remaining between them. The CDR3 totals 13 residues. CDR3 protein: CASSYRHTYEQYF. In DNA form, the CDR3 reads TGTGCCAGCAGCTATCGACACACCTACGAGCAGTACTTC.

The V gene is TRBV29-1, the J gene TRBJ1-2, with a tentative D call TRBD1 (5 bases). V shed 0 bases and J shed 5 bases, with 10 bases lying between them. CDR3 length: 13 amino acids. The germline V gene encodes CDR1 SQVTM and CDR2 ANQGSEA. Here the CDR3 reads CSVEDVGGYGYTF. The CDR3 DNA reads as TGCAGCGTTGAAGATGTTGGGGGGTATGGCTACACCTTC.

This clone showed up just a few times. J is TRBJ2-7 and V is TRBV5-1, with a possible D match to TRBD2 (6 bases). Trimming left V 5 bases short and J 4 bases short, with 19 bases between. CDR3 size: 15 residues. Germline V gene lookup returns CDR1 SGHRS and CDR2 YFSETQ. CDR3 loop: CASRGTSTGEYEQYF. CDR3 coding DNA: TGCGCCAGCAGAGGGACGTCTACGGGGGAATACGAGCAGTACTTC.

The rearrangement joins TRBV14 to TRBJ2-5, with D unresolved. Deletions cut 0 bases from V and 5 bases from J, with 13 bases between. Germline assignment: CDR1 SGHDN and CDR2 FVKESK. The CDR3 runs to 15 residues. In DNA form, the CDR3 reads TGTGCCAGCAGCCAAGAGACCCGGCCGAGGGAGACCCAGTACTTC. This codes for CASSQETRPRETQYF.